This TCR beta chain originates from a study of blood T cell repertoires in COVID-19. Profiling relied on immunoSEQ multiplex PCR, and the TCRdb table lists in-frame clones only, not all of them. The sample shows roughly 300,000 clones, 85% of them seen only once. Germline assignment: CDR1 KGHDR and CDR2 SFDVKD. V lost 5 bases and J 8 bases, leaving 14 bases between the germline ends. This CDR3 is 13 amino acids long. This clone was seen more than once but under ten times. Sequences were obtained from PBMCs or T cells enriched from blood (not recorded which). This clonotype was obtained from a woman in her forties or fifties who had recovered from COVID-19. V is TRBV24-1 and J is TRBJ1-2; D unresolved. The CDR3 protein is CATSGTQLWGYTF. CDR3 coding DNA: TGTGCCACCAGTGGGACTCAACTATGGGGCTACACCTTC.